One sample yielded the 29 T cell receptor beta chains listed below, sequenced in a study of T-cell memory formation after mild COVID-19. TCRdb processed the 5' RACE reads anew with MiXCR; each CDR3 protein has one entry. Of just under 350,000 distinct CDR3 sequences listed, over 10% are singletons. The sequencing input was PBMCs or a T cell subset sorted from them (not recorded which). The receptors were gathered from a man aged 18-30 years who had mild COVID-19 (a few samples of this study predate the infection). Cell type and time point are not known.

The chain links TRBV20-1 to TRBJ1-1; possible D gene TRBD1, 6 bases. CDR1 is DFQATT and CDR2 is SNEGSKA in the germline V gene (reference sequence). The CDR3 has 15 amino acids. Deletions cut 6 bases from V and 0 bases from J, with 17 bases between. DNA for the CDR3: TGCAGTGCAAGGGGGTGGGAGGGGATGAACACTGAAGCTTTCTTT. It codes for CSARGWEGMNTEAFF.

The sample holds a few counts of this clonotype. The chain recombines TRBV20-1 with TRBJ2-4, with 7 bases fitting TRBD1. The CDR3 is made up of 17 amino acids. CDR1 and CDR2 (germline): DFQATT, SNEGSKA (reference sequence). Trimming removed 0 bases from V and 0 bases from J; junction bases left unmatched: 8. CDR3 sequence: CSAREGTAILAKNIQYF. The CDR3 DNA reads TGCAGTGCTAGAGAAGGGACAGCCATACTAGCCAAAAACATTCAGTACTTC.

There are a few counts of this clonotype. The junction departs from the called germline gene at one end, perhaps through a read error. V and J are TRBV20-1 and TRBJ2-5, with TRBD2 matching over 8 bases. The CDR3 has 13 residues. CDR1 DFQATT and CDR2 SNEGSKA come from the germline V gene (reference sequence). CDR3 sequence (DNA): TGCAGTGCCAGAGATCCGGGAGGGGAGACCCAGTACTTC. Translated, it gives CSARDPGGETQYF.

This rearrangement joins TRBV19 to TRBJ1-2; 7 bases fit TRBD1. Germline lookup yields CDR1 LNHDA and CDR2 SQIVND (reference sequence). The CDR3 contains 14 residues. The ends lost 6 bases at V and 2 bases at J; junction bases unmatched: 6. CDR3 nucleotides: TGTGCCAGTAGAGCCCCGGGACAGAACTATGGCTACACCTTC. Translation: CASRAPGQNYGYTF.

This clonotype was picked up a small number of times. The chain uses TRBV7-2 and TRBJ1-3; D is undetermined. V was trimmed by 3 bases and J by 1 base, leaving 7 bases between them. The CDR3 covers 14 residues. Germline CDR1 reads SGHTA; CDR2 reads FQGNSA. The CDR3 DNA reads as TGTGCCAGCAGCTTGGCAAAGTCTGGAAACACCATATATTTT. It is translated as CASSLAKSGNTIYF.

This clonotype has only a few counts. The V call is TRBV7-2, the J call TRBJ2-1; D is unclear. This CDR3 is built from 15 residues. The germline V gene has CDR1 SGHTA and CDR2 FQGNSA. Trimming took off 2 bases at V and 0 bases at J, with 8 bases between the two ends. CDR3 amino acids: CASSLRKSSYNEQFF. The CDR3 bases are TGTGCCAGCAGCTTAAGGAAGAGCTCCTACAATGAGCAGTTCTTC.

This chain joins TRBV20-1 and TRBJ1-1; D is undetermined. The CDR3 has 16 residues. Germline CDR1 is DFQATT and CDR2 is SNEGSKA (reference sequence). With 0 bases removed from V and 4 bases from J, the gap between germline ends came to 18 bases. The CDR3 loop is CSARDLLGVRFTEAFF. CDR3 nucleotides: TGCAGTGCTAGAGATCTCCTCGGGGTAAGGTTCACTGAAGCTTTCTTT.

This clonotype was detected only a few times. V usage is TRBV6-2 or TRBV6-3 and J usage is TRBJ2-3; a possible D gene is TRBD2 (5 bases). The V and J ends lost 7 bases and 3 bases respectively, with 20 bases between them. From germline, CDR1 is MNHEY and CDR2 SVGEGT. This CDR3 region has 16 residues. The CDR3 coding sequence is TGTGCCAGCACTACCCCTAAGAGTGGGAGAACAGATACGCAGTATTTT. This translates into CASTTPKSGRTDTQYF.

This clonotype has only a few counts. The gene calls are TRBV10-3 and TRBJ2-7; D is uncertain. The CDR3 covers 13 residues. Germline assignment: CDR1 ENHRY and CDR2 SYGVKD. Trimming took 0 bases from V and 3 from J, leaving 6 bases between them. CDR3 DNA sequence: TGTGCCATCAGTGAGTCGATAGGCTACGAGCAGTACGTC. It is translated as CAISESIGYEQYV.

There are a few counts of this clonotype. The chain has TRBV20-1 and TRBJ2-7; no definite D call. In germline, CDR1 is DFQATT, CDR2 SNEGSKA (reference sequence). The germline V and J ends were trimmed by 0 bases and 5 bases, with 14 bases remaining between them. This CDR3 has 14 residues. CDR3 sequence: CSARDQGFGHEQYV. CDR3 sequence (DNA): TGCAGTGCTAGAGATCAAGGGTTTGGTCACGAGCAGTACGTC.

A few counts support this clonotype. This rearrangement joins TRBV2 to TRBJ1-2; D not resolved. The length of the CDR3 is 15 residues. V was trimmed by 2 bases and J by 2 bases, leaving 12 bases between them. Germline CDR1 reads SNHLY; CDR2 reads FYNNEI. Written as DNA, the CDR3 is TGTGCCAGCAGTGAATTGGCGGGAGTAAACTATGGCTACACCTTC. Its protein is CASSELAGVNYGYTF.

This clonotype was detected only a few times. The chain carries TRBV5-4 and TRBJ2-2, with D hard to call. This CDR3 has 15 residues. Trimming removed 4 bases at V and 0 bases at J, with 10 bases between. Germline V gene data show CDR1 as SGHNT and CDR2 as YYREEE (reference sequence). DNA of the CDR3: TGTGCCAGCAGCGCGAACAACGCGAACACCGGGGAGCTGTTTTTT. It encodes CASSANNANTGELFF. Full variable domain (outside the CDR3, taken from reference TRBV5-4 and TRBJ2-2): ETGVTQSPTHLIKTRGQQVTLRCSSQSGHNTVSWYQQALGQGPQFIFQYYREEENGRGNFPPRFSGLQFPNYSSELNVNALELDDSALYLCASSANNANTGELFFGEGSRLTVL.

V gene TRBV3-1 combines with J gene TRBJ2-3; 10 bases match TRBD2. This CDR3 contains 18 residues. V was pared by 5 bases and J by 0 bases, with 11 bases of the junction left unmatched. Germline V gives CDR1 LGHDT, CDR2 YNNKEL (reference sequence). The CDR3 nucleotides read TGTGCCAGCAGCTCTCACTTCAGCGGGGGGGGTAGCACAGATACGCAGTATTTT. Protein sequence: CASSSHFSGGGSTDTQYF.

In this sample, this clonotype turned up a few times. The V gene is TRBV6-1, the J gene TRBJ2-5, with TRBD2 matching over 14 bases. V lost 6 bases and J lost 4; bases outside the gene matches: 7. This CDR3 region has 16 residues. The germline V gene encodes CDR1 MNHNS and CDR2 SASEGT. CDR3 protein: CASRRTSGGIGETQYF. In DNA form, the CDR3 reads TGTGCCAGCAGGCGGACTAGCGGGGGGATAGGAGAGACCCAGTACTTC.

This clonotype came up a few times. The chain couples TRBV10-3 to TRBJ2-7; D perhaps matches TRBD2 (5 bases). The V end lost 9 bases, the J end lost 3 bases, and 15 bases lay between the germline ends. The CDR3 spans 13 residues. Germline V gene lookup returns CDR1 ENHRY and CDR2 SYGVKD. The CDR3 DNA is TGTGCCATGAGCCCGGGAAAAGACTACGAGCAGTACGTC. It encodes CAMSPGKDYEQYV.

This chain links TRBV5-1 with TRBJ1-2; maybe TRBD1 (5 bases). With 4 bases removed from V and 8 bases from J, the gap between germline ends came to 12 bases. The CDR3 has 12 residues. Looked up from germline, CDR1 is SGHRS and CDR2 is YFSETQ. DNA for the CDR3: TGCGCCAGCAGCCAGGGCGAGGGAGGCTACACCTTC. Protein: CASSQGEGGYTF. The entire variable domain, with the rest obtained from reference TRBV5-1 and TRBJ1-2, is as follows: KAGVTQTPRYLIKTRGQQVTLSCSPISGHRSVSWYQQTPGQGLQFLFEYFSETQRNKGNFPGRFSGRQFSNSRSEMNVSTLELGDSALYLCASSQGEGGYTFGSGTRLTVV.

The chain uses TRBV13 and TRBJ2-7; 7 positions agree with TRBD1. There are 14 residues in the CDR3. Germline CDR1 reads PRHDT; CDR2 reads FYEKMQ (reference sequence). V was pared by 4 bases and J by 3 bases, with 6 bases of the junction left unmatched. The CDR3: CASSSGQRLYEQYF. The CDR3 region has the DNA TGTGCCAGCAGCTCGGGACAGCGACTCTACGAGCAGTACTTC.

This clonotype occurred a few times. The chain employs TRBV3-1 and TRBJ2-1; maybe TRBD1 (6 bases). Trimming pared 4 bases from V and 4 bases from J, leaving 17 bases between. Germline V CDR1 and CDR2: LGHDT, YNNKEL (reference sequence). This CDR3 spans 16 amino acids. CDR3 protein: CASSPAWAGVYNEQFF. The CDR3 region has the DNA TGTGCCAGCAGCCCAGCATGGGCAGGGGTATACAATGAGCAGTTCTTC.

V gene TRBV20-1 combines with J gene TRBJ2-3; 8 bases agree with TRBD2. The CDR3 has 13 residues. The germline V gene encodes CDR1 DFQATT and CDR2 SNEGSKA (reference sequence). The V gene end was trimmed by 4 bases and the J gene end by 8 bases; junction bases not matched to a gene: 8. In nucleotides, the CDR3 is TGCAGTGCTACGACTAGCGTGGGAGGTACGCAGTATTTT. It is translated as CSATTSVGGTQYF.

This clonotype has just a few counts. This rearrangement joins TRBV7-2 to TRBJ2-2, with D tentatively TRBD2 (5 bases). Per the germline V gene, CDR1 is SGHTA and CDR2 is FQGNSA. The V and J ends lost 3 bases and 5 bases respectively, with 13 bases between them. This CDR3 is built from 15 residues. The CDR3 DNA is TGTGCCAGCAGCTTTCGTGGGAGTTGGACCGGGGAGCTGTTTTTT. It codes for CASSFRGSWTGELFF.

The chain has TRBV13 and TRBJ2-7, with 8 bases identical to TRBD1. Germline V lookup: CDR1 PRHDT, CDR2 FYEKMQ (reference sequence). The CDR3 has 14 residues. Trimming took 3 bases from V and 4 from J; bases not matched to a gene: 5. The CDR3 loop is CASSFGGTGYEQYF. For the CDR3, the DNA is TGTGCCAGCAGCTTTGGCGGGACAGGTTACGAGCAGTACTTC.

This chain uses TRBV5-1 with TRBJ2-2, with D perhaps matching TRBD1 (6 bases). Trimming cost V 3 bases and J 7 bases, with 16 bases left between them. The CDR3 runs 15 residues. Germline CDR1 SGHRS, CDR2 YFSETQ. This CDR3 is CASSSGTPYVGELFF. In nucleotides, the CDR3 is TGCGCCAGCAGCTCCGGGACACCGTATGTCGGGGAGCTGTTTTTT.

The V gene is TRBV5-1, the J gene TRBJ2-7; 7 bases fit TRBD1. The germline CDR1 and CDR2 sequences are SGHRS and YFSETQ. V shed 0 bases, J shed 3 bases, and the junction held 3 bases outside the gene matches. The CDR3 loop spans 14 amino acids. The chain's CDR3 is CASSLGQGYYEQYV. CDR3 DNA sequence: TGCGCCAGCAGCTTGGGACAGGGTTACTACGAGCAGTACGTC.

The chain is built from TRBV18 and TRBJ2-7; 7 bases align to TRBD2. CDR1 and CDR2 (germline): KGHSH, LQKENI. CDR3 length equals 15 residues. V trimming: 3 bases; J trimming: 5 bases; junction bases outside the gene matches: 10. The DNA for the CDR3 is TGTGCCAGCTCACCCGGCCCAGGGAGGGGCCACGAGCAGTACTTC. This codes for CASSPGPGRGHEQYF.

This clonotype was recorded at least ten times. The chain employs TRBV2 and TRBJ2-7; D remains unclear. In germline, CDR1 is SNHLY, CDR2 FYNNEI. The CDR3 has 13 residues. V dropped 3 bases and J dropped 0 bases, with 6 bases sitting between them. CDR3 residues: CASSDGSSYEQYF. The CDR3 nucleotides read TGTGCCAGCAGTGATGGAAGCTCCTACGAGCAGTACTTC.

This clonotype has only a few counts. The J gene is TRBJ2-7, the V gene TRBV4-3, with D possibly matching TRBD1 (6 bases). Germline V CDR1 and CDR2: LGHNA, YSLEER. The CDR3 contains 15 residues. Trimming took 0 bases from V and 3 from J, leaving 12 bases between them. The CDR3 loop is CASSQDSRGDYEQYF. The CDR3 bases are TGCGCCAGCAGCCAAGATTCCAGGGGAGACTACGAGCAGTACTTC.

This clonotype was seen a handful of times. J is TRBJ1-1 and V is TRBV20-1; perhaps TRBD1 as D (6 bases). V lost 6 bases and J lost 2, with 16 bases in between. CDR3 length: 14 residues. Germline V lookup: CDR1 DFQATT, CDR2 SNEGSKA (reference sequence). CDR3: CSARRGTANTEAFF. The CDR3 DNA reads TGCAGTGCGAGAAGGGGGACGGCCAACACTGAAGCTTTCTTT.

This chain connects TRBV4-3 to TRBJ1-2; D is undetermined. CDR1 LGHNA and CDR2 YSLEER come from the germline V gene. This CDR3 spans 14 amino acids. V lost 0 bases to trimming and J lost 7 bases, with 12 bases between them. CDR3 nucleotides: TGCGCCAGCAGCCAAGACCGCGGGGTAACTGGCTACACCTTC. Encoded protein: CASSQDRGVTGYTF.

The chain links TRBV7-6 to TRBJ2-2; D is perhaps TRBD1 or TRBD2 (5 bases each). Trimming removed 2 bases from V and 4 bases from J, with 14 bases in between. CDR3 length: 16 residues. Per the germline V gene, CDR1 is SGHVS and CDR2 is FNYEAQ. This chain's CDR3 is CASSLRGGGTTGELFF. DNA for the CDR3: TGTGCCAGCAGCTTACGCGGTGGGGGAACCACCGGGGAGCTGTTTTTT.